This T cell receptor (beta chain) emerged from a study of shared clonotypes between healthy human individuals (dated by TCRdb to about 2020). With regard to the full study: The cohort included three men and a couple of women between 18 and 49 years of age. The study deeply sequenced blood TCR repertoires of roughly five healthy adults to estimate repertoire size and the extent of clonotype sharing between individuals. For each donor, three plates each were used for CD4 naive and CD4 memory, two plates were used for CD8 naive, and one plate was used for CD8 memory. Libraries were prepared and TCR repertoires were sequenced by different laboratories using diverse techniques, in order to increase sequencing depth and limit assay-specific biases. Per donor, leukapheresis produced somewhere between about 0.94 and 8.9 billion PBMCs.

Broad study findings and their caveats: Even with the large sequencing depth, rarefaction of the sorted-subset datasets indicated that sequencing was incomplete. Higher generation probabilities were observed for clonotypes shared by all four sorted-subset donors than for non-shared clonotypes. Sampling was restricted to blood, and TCR repertoires in tissue are likely to differ from TCR repertoires in blood. Across several donors, approximately 4.6% of naive CD4, roughly 3.8% of naive CD8, around 2.1% of memory CD4, and 0.4% of memory CD8 clonotypes were shared. Based on pairwise subsampling, the degree of clonotype sharing among donors was expected to be affected by sequencing depth. The genetic and exposure-history diversity represented was limited by the small number of donors. Estimated clonotype richness was generally larger for naive than for memory subsets.

V is clipped by 0 bases and J by 7 bases, and the sequence between their germline boundaries is 14 bases long. CDR1 SGHNT and CDR2 YYREEE are derived from the germline V gene (reference sequence). The CDR3 numbers 14 residues from cysteine through phenylalanine. Here the CDR3 DNA is all that survives: 42 bases in frame from base 1. The donors were healthy, HIV-negative adults with no recently reported acute infections or vaccinations. Every donor was a Caucasian adult living in Nashville, Tennessee, USA. CD4+ T cells were enriched by magnetic negative selection, after which naive cells were positively selected on CD45RA and the negative fraction was taken as the memory subset. After blood collection by leukapheresis, PBMCs were isolated using Ficoll-Histopaque density gradient centrifugation and then cryopreserved in the vapor phase of liquid nitrogen. Purity and quantity of every magnetically sorted T cell population were checked by analytical flow cytometry. Each sorted fraction had its genomic DNA isolated and then quantified by UV absorbance on a Nanodrop 2000c.

Comments on this clone: This receptor's antigen is unknown. Base qualities are not provided; no much larger clone lies one nucleotide away.

Using the deep immunoSEQ assay, TCR CDR3 regions were amplified from genomic DNA by multiplex PCR. Extracted genomic DNA from each cell subset was spread evenly across all wells of several immunoSEQ 96-well plates, with each plate serving as a replicate. For sorted subsets, each replicate PCR was loaded with roughly 200 ng genomic DNA, equivalent to approximately 33,000 T cell genomes. The purified libraries were quantified using a Qubit 3.0 fluorometer, sized with a Bioanalyzer 2100, and then quantified again using the KAPA Library Quantification kit. Each immunoSEQ 96-well plate was sequenced on its own single-read 150-cycle Illumina NextSeq 550 flow cell. The study's processing was this. The immunoSEQ output contained only junctional sequences without quality scores, so filtering could not match that applied to full-length reads. To assign V/J genes and CDR3, sequences were annotated against IMGT germline references using PyIR, a Python wrapper for IgBLAST v1.9. Reads were removed for weak V/J assignments (E-value above 1e-6), missing CDR3, stop codons, out-of-frame junctions, or ambiguous translated residues. V3J clonotypes were defined as sequences sharing the same inferred V gene, J gene, and CDR3 amino acid sequence. Percentage overlap between repertoires was computed as shared unique clonotypes divided by the size of the smaller repertoire. Richness of each repertoire was evaluated using RTK rarefaction, the Chao1 estimator, and Recon v2.1 estimates of unobserved clonotypes. OLGA was used to compute generation probabilities for all TCRbeta clonotypes that the gDNA method yielded from a handful of donors. The immuneACCESS repertoire file appears here via TCRdb, limited to in-frame rearrangements. These files lack a portion of the clones; in checked studies, under half of the deficit traces to unresolved V genes, and the cause of the others is not known. V, J and clone size are those of that table, while D and trimming were read from the DNA. The sample records about 710,000 clones, roughly 72% of which are singletons. The ten largest account for about 1.8% of the sample.

The receptor's source is a woman in her twenties or thirties in good health. The rearrangement joined TRBV5-4 to TRBJ2-7; perhaps TRBD2 is the D gene, with 5 bases matching. Sequencing was carried out using memory CD4+ T cells sorted from blood. The sample's cell subset or site label is to be understood as: CD45RA-negative fraction. The DNA sequence reads TGTGCCAGCAGCTTGGACCTACAAGAGCGGGAGCAGTACTTC. Translated, this is CASSLDLQEREQYF.